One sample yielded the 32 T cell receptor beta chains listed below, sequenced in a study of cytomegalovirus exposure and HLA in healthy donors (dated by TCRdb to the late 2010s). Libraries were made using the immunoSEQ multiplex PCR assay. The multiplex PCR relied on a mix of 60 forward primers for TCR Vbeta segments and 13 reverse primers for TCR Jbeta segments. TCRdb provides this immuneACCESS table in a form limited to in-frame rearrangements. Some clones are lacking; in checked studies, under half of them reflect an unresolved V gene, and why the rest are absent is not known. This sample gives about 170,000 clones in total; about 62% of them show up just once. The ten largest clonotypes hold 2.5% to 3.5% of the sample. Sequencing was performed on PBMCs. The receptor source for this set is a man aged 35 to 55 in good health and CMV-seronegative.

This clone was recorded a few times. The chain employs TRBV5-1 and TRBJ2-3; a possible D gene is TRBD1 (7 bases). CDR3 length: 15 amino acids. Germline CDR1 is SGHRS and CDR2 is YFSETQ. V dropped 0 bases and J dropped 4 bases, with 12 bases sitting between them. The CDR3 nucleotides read TGCGCCAGCAGCTTGGGCCAGGGGGGTGCAGATACGCAGTATTTT. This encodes CASSLGQGGADTQYF.

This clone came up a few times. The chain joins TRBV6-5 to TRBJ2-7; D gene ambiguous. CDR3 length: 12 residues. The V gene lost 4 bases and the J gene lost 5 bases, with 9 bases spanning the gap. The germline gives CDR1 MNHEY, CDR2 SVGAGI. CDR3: CASSSLTDEQYF. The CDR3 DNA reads TGTGCCAGCAGTTCCTTAACGGACGAGCAGTACTTC.

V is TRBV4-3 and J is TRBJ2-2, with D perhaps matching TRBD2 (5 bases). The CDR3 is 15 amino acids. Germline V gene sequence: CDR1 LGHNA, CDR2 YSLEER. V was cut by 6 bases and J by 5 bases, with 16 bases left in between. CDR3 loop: CASRRTGVETGELFF. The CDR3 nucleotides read TGCGCCAGCAGGAGGACCGGGGTAGAGACCGGGGAGCTGTTTTTT.

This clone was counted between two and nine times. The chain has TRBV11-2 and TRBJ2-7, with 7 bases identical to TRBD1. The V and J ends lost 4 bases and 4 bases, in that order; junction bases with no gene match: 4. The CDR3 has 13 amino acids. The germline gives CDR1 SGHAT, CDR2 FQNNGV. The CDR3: CASSYDRDYEQYF. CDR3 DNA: TGTGCCAGCAGCTACGACAGGGATTACGAGCAGTACTTC.

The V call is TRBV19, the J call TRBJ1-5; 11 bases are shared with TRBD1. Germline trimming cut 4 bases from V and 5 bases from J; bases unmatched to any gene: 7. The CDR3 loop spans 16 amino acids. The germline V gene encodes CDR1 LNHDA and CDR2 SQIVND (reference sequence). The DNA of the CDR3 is TGTGCCAGTAGTACAGGACAGGGGGCTGGATATCAGCCCCAGCATTTT. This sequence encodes CASSTGQGAGYQPQHF.

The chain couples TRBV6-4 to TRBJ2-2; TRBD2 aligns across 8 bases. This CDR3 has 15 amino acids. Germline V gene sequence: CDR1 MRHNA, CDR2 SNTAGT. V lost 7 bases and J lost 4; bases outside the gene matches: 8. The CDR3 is CASKILAASTGELFF. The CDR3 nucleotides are TGTGCCAGCAAAATACTAGCGGCCTCCACCGGGGAGCTGTTTTTT.

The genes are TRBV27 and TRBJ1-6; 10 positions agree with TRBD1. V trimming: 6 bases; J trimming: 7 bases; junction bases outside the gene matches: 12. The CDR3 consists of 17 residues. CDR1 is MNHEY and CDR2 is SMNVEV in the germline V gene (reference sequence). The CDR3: CASRPWTGGNINSPLHF. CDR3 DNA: TGTGCCAGCAGGCCGTGGACAGGGGGGAATATAAATTCACCCCTCCACTTT.

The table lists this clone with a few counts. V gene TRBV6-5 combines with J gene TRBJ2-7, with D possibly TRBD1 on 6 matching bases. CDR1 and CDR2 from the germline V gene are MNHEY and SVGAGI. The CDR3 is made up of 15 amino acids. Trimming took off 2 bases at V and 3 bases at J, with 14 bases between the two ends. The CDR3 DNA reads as TGTGCCAGCAGTTACGTAGTGGGGGCGGGCTACGAGCAGTACTTC. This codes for CASSYVVGAGYEQYF.

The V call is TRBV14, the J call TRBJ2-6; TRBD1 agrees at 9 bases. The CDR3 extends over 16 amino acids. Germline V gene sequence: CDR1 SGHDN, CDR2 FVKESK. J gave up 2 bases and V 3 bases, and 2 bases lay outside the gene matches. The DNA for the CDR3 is TGTGCCAGCAGCCACTGGACAGGGGCTGGGGCCAACGTCCTGACTTTC. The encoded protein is CASSHWTGAGANVLTF.

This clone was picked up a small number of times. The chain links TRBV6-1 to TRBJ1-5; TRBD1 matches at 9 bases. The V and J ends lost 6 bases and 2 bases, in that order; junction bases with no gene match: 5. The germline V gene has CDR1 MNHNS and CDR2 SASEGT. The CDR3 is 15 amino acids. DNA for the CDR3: TGTGCCAGCAGCGTGGACAGGGGTGGCAATCAGCCCCAGCATTTT. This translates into CASSVDRGGNQPQHF.

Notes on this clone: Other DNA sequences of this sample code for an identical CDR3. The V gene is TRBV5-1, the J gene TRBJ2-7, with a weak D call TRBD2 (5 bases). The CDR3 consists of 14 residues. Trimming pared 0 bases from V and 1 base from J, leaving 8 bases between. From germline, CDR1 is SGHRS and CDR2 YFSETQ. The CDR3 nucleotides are TGCGCCAGCAGCTTGGCCCCGGGGTCCTACGAGCAGTACTTC. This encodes CASSLAPGSYEQYF.

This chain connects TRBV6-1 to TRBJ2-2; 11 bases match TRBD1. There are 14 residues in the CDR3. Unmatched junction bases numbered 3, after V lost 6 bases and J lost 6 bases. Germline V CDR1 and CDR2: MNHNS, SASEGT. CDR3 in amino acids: CASRGQGASGELFF. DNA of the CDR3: TGTGCCAGCAGAGGACAGGGGGCTTCCGGGGAGCTGTTTTTT.

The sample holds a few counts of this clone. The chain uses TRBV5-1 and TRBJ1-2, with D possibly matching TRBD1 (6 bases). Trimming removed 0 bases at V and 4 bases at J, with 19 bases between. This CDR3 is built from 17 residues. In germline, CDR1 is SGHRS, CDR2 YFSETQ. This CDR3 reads CASSLVAQGIRGYGYTF. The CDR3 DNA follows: TGCGCCAGCAGCTTGGTGGCCCAGGGAATCAGGGGCTATGGCTACACCTTC.

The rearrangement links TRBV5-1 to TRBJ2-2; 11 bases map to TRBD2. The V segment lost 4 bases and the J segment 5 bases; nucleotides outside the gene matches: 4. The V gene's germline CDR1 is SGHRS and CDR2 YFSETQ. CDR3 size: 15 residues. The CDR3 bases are TGCGCCAGCAGCATACTAGCGGGAGATACCGGGGAGCTGTTTTTT. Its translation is CASSILAGDTGELFF.

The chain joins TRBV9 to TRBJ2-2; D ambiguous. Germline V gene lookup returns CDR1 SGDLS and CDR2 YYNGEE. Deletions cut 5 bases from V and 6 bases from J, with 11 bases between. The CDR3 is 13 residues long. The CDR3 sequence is CASSYFIPGELFF. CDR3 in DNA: TGTGCCAGCAGTTATTTTATTCCCGGGGAGCTGTTTTTT.

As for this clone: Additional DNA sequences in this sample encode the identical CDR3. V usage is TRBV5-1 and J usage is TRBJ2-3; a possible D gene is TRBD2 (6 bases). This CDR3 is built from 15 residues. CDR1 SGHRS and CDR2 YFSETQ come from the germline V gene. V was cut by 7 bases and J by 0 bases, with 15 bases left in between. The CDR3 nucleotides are TGCGCCAGCGCGACCTCCGGGGGTAGCACAGATACGCAGTATTTT. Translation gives CASATSGGSTDTQYF.

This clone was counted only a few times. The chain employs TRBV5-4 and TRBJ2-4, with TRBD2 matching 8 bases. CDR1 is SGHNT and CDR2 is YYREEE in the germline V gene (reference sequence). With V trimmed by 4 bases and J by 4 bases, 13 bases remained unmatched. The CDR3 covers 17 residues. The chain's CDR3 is CASSALRLGGGKNIQYF. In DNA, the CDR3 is TGTGCCAGCAGCGCCCTTAGACTAGGCGGGGGGAAAAACATTCAGTACTTC.

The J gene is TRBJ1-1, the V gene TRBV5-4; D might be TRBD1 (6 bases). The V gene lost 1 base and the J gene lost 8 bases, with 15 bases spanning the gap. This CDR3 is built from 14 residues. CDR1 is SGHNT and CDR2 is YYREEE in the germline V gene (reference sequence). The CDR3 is CASSLYRELREAFF. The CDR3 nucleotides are TGTGCCAGCAGCTTGTACAGGGAGCTTCGAGAAGCTTTCTTT.

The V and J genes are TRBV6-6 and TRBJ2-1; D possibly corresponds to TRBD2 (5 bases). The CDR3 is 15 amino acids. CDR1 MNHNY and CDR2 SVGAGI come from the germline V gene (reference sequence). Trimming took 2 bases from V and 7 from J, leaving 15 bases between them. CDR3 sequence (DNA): TGTGCCAGCAGTTACGGTAGGGAGTTTCGAAATGAGCAGTTCTTC. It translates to CASSYGREFRNEQFF.

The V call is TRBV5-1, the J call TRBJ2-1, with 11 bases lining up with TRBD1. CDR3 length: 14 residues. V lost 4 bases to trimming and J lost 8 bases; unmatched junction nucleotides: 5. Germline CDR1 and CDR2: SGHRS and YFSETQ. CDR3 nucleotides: TGCGCCAGCAGCGGACAGGGGGCCCTGGATGAGCAGTTCTTC. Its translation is CASSGQGALDEQFF.

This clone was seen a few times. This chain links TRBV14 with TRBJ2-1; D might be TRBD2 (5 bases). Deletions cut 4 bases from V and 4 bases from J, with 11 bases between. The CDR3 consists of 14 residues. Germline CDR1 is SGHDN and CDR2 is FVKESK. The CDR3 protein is CASSPLGEYNEQFF. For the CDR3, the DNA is TGTGCCAGCAGCCCCCTGGGAGAGTACAATGAGCAGTTCTTC.

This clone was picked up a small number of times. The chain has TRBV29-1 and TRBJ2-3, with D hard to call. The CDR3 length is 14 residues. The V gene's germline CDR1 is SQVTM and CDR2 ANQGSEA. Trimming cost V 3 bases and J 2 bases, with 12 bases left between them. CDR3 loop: CSVEPSDHTDTQYF. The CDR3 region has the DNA TGCAGCGTTGAGCCCAGCGACCACACAGATACGCAGTATTTT.

CDR3: CASSLYRGSHNEQFF. The CDR3, as DNA: TGTGCCAGCAGCTTGTATCGCGGGAGCCACAATGAGCAGTTCTTC. The chain couples TRBV7-2 to TRBJ2-1; 7 positions agree with TRBD2. With V trimmed by 3 bases and J by 5 bases, 7 bases remained unmatched. CDR1 SGHTA and CDR2 FQGNSA come from the germline V gene. This CDR3 comprises 15 residues.

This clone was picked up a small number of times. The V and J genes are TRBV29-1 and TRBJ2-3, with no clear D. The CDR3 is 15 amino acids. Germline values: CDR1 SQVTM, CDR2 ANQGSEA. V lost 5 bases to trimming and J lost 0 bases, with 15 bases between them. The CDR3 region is CSVYFYMTSTDTQYF. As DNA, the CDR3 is TGCAGCGTTTACTTTTACATGACTAGCACAGATACGCAGTATTTT.

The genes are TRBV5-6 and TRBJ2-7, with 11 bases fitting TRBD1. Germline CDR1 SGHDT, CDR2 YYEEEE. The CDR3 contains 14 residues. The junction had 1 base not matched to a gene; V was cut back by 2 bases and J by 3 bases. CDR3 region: CASSFGTGGYEQYF. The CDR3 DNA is TGTGCCAGCAGCTTCGGGACAGGGGGCTACGAGCAGTACTTC.

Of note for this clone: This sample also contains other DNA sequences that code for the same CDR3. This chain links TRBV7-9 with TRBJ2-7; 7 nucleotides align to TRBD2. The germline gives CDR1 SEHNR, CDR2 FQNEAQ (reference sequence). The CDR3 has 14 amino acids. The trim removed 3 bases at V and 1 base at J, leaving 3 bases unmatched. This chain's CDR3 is CASSLGGTSYEQYF. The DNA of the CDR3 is TGTGCCAGCAGCTTGGGAGGGACTTCCTACGAGCAGTACTTC.

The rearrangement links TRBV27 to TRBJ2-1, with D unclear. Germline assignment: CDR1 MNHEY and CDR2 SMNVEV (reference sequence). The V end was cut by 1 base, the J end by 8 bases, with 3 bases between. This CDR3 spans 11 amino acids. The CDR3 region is CASSLFDEQFF. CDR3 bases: TGTGCCAGCAGTTTATTCGATGAGCAGTTCTTC.

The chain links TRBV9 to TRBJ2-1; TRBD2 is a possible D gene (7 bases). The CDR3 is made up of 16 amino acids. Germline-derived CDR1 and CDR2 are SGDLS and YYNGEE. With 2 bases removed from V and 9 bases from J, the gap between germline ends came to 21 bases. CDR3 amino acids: CASSVSAGEGVGEQFF. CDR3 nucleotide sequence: TGTGCCAGCAGCGTTAGCGCGGGAGAGGGGGTCGGTGAGCAGTTCTTC.

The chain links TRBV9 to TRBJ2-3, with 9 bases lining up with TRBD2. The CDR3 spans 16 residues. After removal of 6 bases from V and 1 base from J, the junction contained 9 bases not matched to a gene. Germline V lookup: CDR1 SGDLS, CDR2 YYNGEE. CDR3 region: CASTKDPSGGTDTQYF. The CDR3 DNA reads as TGTGCCAGCACCAAGGACCCTAGCGGGGGCACAGATACGCAGTATTTT.

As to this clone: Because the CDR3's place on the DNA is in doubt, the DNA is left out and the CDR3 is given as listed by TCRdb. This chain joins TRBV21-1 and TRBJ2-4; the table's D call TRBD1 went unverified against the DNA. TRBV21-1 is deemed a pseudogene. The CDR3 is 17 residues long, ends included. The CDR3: CASSKRVWGSGINIQYF.

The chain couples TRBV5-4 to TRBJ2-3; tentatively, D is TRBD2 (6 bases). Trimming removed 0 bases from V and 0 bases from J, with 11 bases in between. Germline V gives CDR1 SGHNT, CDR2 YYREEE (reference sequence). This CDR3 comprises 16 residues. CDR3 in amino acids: CASSLGRGRSTDTQYF. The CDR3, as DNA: TGTGCCAGCAGCTTGGGGCGGGGCCGGAGCACAGATACGCAGTATTTT.

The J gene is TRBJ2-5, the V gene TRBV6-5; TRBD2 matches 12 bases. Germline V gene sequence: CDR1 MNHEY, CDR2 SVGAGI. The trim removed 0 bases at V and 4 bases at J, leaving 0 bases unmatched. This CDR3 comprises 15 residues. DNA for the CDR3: TGTGCCAGCAGTTACTCGACTAGCGGGGGAGAGACCCAGTACTTC. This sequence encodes CASSYSTSGGETQYF.